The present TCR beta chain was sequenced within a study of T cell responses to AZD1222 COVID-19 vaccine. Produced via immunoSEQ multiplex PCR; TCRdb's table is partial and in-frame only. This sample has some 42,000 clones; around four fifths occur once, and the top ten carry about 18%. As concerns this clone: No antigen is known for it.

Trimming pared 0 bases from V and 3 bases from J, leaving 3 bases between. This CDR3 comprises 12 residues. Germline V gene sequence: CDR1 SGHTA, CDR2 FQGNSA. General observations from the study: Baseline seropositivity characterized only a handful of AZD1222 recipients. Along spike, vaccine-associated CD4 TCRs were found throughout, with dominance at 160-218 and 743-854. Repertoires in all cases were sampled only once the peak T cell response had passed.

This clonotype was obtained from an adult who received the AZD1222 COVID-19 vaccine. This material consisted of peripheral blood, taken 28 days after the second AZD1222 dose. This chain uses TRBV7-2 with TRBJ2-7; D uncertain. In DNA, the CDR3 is TGTGCCAGCAGCTTAGCCCTCTACGAGCAGTACTTC. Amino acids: CASSLALYEQYF.